This entry lists 2 T cell receptor beta chains sequenced from one sample in a study of cytomegalovirus exposure and HLA in healthy donors (dated by TCRdb to about 2017). The library was made by the immunoSEQ multiplex PCR assay. A mixture of 60 forward primers for TCR Vbeta segments and 13 reverse primers for TCR Jbeta segments was used in the multiplex PCR. TCRdb took this table from immuneACCESS and kept in-frame rearrangements with V and J called. Such tables lack part of the clones; where checked against another copy, unresolved V genes explain under half of the gap, and the rest is unexplained. The sample records approximately 100,000 clones, 70% to 80% of which are singletons. In total, the top ten clones hold about 2.5% of the sample. Material: PBMCs. The receptors were gathered from a man between 50 and 59 years old in good health and CMV-seropositive.

The V gene is TRBV18, the J gene TRBJ2-7, with D perhaps TRBD1 (6 bases). Trimming shortened V by 8 bases and J by 4 bases, and 18 bases separated the two germline ends. The V gene's germline CDR1 is KGHSH and CDR2 LQKENI. CDR3 length equals 14 residues. As DNA, the CDR3 is TGTGCCAGCAAGGAACTACAGGGAACTTACGAGCAGTACTTC. It translates to CASKELQGTYEQYF.

The gene calls are TRBV25-1 and TRBJ1-1; 7 bases agree with TRBD1. This CDR3 spans 14 amino acids. The V gene end was trimmed by 2 bases and the J gene end by 0 bases; junction bases not matched to a gene: 0. Germline loops: CDR1 MGHDK, CDR2 SYGVNS. The CDR3 coding sequence is TGTGCCAGCAGTGAAGGGACAGTGAACACTGAAGCTTTCTTT. Protein sequence: CASSEGTVNTEAFF.